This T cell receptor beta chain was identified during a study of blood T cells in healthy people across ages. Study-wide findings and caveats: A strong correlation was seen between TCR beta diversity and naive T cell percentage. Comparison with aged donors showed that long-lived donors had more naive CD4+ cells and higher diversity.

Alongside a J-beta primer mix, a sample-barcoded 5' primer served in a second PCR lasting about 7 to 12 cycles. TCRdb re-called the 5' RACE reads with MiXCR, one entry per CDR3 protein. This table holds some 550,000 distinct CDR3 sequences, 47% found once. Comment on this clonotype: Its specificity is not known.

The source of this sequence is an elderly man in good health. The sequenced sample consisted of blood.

The CDR3 loop is CSVGLGSTTDTQYF. CDR3 DNA sequence: TGCAGCGTTGGCCTCGGCTCGACCACAGATACGCAGTATTTT. The chain uses TRBV29-1 and TRBJ2-3; D call uncertain. The V end lost 4 bases, the J end lost 2 bases, and 13 bases lay between the germline ends. The CDR3 contains 14 residues. The germline CDR1 and CDR2 sequences are SQVTM and ANQGSEA.